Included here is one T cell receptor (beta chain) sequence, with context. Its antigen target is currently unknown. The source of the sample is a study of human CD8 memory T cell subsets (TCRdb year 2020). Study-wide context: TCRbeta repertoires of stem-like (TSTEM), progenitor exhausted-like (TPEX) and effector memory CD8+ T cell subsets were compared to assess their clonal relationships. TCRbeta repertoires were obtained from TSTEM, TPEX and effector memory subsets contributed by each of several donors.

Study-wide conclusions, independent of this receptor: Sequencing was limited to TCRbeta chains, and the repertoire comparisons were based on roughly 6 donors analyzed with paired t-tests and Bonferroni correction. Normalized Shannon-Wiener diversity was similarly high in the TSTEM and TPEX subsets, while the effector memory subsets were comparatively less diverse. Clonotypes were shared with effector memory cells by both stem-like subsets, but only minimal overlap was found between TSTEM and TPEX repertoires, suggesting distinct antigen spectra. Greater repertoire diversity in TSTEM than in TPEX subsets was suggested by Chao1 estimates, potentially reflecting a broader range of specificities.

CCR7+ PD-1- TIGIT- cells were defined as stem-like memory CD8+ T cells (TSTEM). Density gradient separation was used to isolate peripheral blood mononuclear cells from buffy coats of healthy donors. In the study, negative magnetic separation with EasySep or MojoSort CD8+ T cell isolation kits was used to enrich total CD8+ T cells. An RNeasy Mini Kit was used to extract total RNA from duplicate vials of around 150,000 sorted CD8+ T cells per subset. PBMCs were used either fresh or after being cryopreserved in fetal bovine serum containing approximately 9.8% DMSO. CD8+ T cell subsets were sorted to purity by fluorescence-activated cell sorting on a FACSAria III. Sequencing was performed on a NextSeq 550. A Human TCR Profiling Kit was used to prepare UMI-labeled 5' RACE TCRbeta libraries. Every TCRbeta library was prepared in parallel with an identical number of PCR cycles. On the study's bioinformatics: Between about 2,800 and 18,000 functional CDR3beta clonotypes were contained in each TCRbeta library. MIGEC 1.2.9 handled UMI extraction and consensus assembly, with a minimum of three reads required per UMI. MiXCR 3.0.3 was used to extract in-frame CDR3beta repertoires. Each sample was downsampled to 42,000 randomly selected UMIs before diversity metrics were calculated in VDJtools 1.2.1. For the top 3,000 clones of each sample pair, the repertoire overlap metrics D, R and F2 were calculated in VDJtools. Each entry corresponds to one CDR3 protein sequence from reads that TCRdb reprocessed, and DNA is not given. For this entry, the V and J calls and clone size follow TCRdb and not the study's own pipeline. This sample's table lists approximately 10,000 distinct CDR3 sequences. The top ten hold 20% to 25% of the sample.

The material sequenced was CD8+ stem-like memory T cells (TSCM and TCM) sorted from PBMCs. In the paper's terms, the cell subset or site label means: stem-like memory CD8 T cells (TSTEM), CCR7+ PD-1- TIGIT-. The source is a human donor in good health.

The CDR3 is CASSFPGGRADGETQYF. The chain uses TRBV7-9 and TRBJ2-5; TCRdb picks TRBD2, but there is no DNA to check that call. According to the germline V gene (reference sequence), CDR1 reads SEHNR and CDR2 reads FQNEAQ. The cysteine opens and the phenylalanine closes a CDR3 of 17 amino acids. No DNA sequence was recorded.